Listed below are T cell receptor beta chains from one sample, sequenced in a study of blood T cells in healthy people across ages. In TCRdb, the 5' RACE reads were re-called with MiXCR into one record per CDR3 protein. The sample lists about 680,000 distinct CDR3 sequences, roughly 50% occurring once. Material for sequencing was blood. The receptors derive from a woman aged 55-75 years in good health. Both conserved end residues are part of each CDR3.

j_call	v_call	cdr3_aa
TRBJ2-3	TRBV12-3/TRBV12-4	CASSQRRSGTDTQYF
TRBJ1-4	TRBV4-3	CASSQRRVTDEKLFF
TRBJ2-4	TRBV12-3/TRBV12-4	CASSFARRGLAKNIQYF
TRBJ2-1	TRBV6-5	CASYSGADEQFF
TRBJ2-7	TRBV7-2	CASSLDGSRTDEQYF
TRBJ2-6	TRBV4-2	CASSQVGYSGANVLTF
TRBJ2-1	TRBV9	CASSPQGVTGVESSYNEQFF
TRBJ1-4	TRBV29-1	CSVQNEKLFF
TRBJ1-4	TRBV5-1	CASSLYGLMGEKLFF
TRBJ1-1	TRBV20-1	CSARAGGDTEAFF